This T cell receptor (beta chain) was profiled in a study of T cells in Graves' hyperthyroidism and ophthalmopathy. CDR1 and CDR2 from the germline V gene are SGHVT and SQSDAQ. CDR3 length equals 15 residues. On this clonotype: The junction differs from germline at one of its ends, possibly a read error.

RNA transcripts provided the source from which TCR beta CDR3 regions were amplified. The HTBI set primed first-round TCR CDR3 RT-PCR. TCRdb re-derived calls from the multiplex PCR reads in MiXCR, one entry per CDR3 protein. The data show a few hundred thousand distinct CDR3 sequences, just over 45% seen once. The sequence derives from a woman under 30 with Graves' hyperthyroidism. Specimen: peripheral blood or thyroid tissue (not recorded which). The chain carries TRBV7-4 and TRBJ2-1; the match to TRBD1 covers 8 bases. The chain's CDR3 is CASSLGTGTYNERFF. In DNA form, the CDR3 reads TGTGCCAGCAGCTTAGGGACAGGGACCTACAATGAGCGGTTCTTC.